There are a few counts of the clone carrying this T cell receptor beta chain. V was cut by 3 bases and J by 4 bases, with 15 bases left in between. From germline, CDR1 is DFQATT and CDR2 SNEGSKA (reference sequence). The CDR3 runs 15 residues. CD8+CD57+ cell expansion had been shown by flow cytometry in patients chosen for sequencing. The data stem from a study of CD8+CD57+ T cells in acquired aplastic anemia. For the study at large: Quantities of DNA derived from sorted CD4+ and CD8+ cells averaged around 3 ug.

Genomic DNA provided the template from which TCR beta VDJ and CDR3 profiles were obtained. One entry per CDR3 protein, called by TCRdb with MiXCR from the reads. The sample shows about half a million distinct CDR3 sequences, 25% to 40% of them seen only once. The J gene is TRBJ2-2, the V gene TRBV20-1, with D maybe TRBD2 (6 bases). This TCR came from a human donor with aplastic anemia. Sequenced material: sorted CD4+, CD8+, or CD8+CD57+ T cells (not recorded which) from PBMCs. The CDR3: CSARAVEGFTGELFF. The CDR3 nucleotides read TGCAGTGCTAGGGCTGTGGAGGGATTCACCGGGGAGCTGTTTTTT.